Listed below are T cell receptor beta chains from one sample, sequenced in a study of blood T cell repertoires in COVID-19. Profiling relied on immunoSEQ multiplex PCR, and the TCRdb table lists in-frame clones only, not all of them. This table has more than 150,000 clones, nearly 90% appearing once. The sequencing input was peripheral blood. These TCRs come from a man between 45 and 60 years old with acute or convalescent COVID-19. Each CDR3 is given with its conserved first and last residue.

j_call	v_call	cdr3_aa
TRBJ1-5	TRBV28	CASRWSGGENQPQHF
TRBJ1-3	TRBV3-1/TRBV3-2	CASSQVAGGLNTIYF
TRBJ1-5	TRBV28	CASRTQGAGNQPQHF
TRBJ2-7	TRBV9	CASSSRDREDEQYF
TRBJ1-1	TRBV19	CASSLGTGRRNTEAFF
TRBJ2-7	TRBV28	CASSTVGGGSYEQYF
TRBJ1-6	TRBV9	CASSASNRGPLHF
TRBJ1-2	TRBV5-1	CASSIDPGQGAQYYGYTF
TRBJ1-4	TRBV4-2	CASSQDPGGQGVGTNEKLFF
TRBJ2-3	TRBV27	CASCRQGTDTQYF
TRBJ2-5	TRBV6-5	CASSYSAALVLHF
TRBJ2-3	TRBV5-1	CASSSGTSGGLYTQYF
TRBJ2-1	TRBV7-9	CASSTRDRGDPGSYNEQFF
TRBJ1-5	TRBV4-1	CASSQLNQPQHF
TRBJ2-2	TRBV4-3	CASSQEYALANTGELFF
TRBJ1-1	TRBV27	CASSSAGGAGNTEAFF
TRBJ2-1	TRBV10-2	CASKQAGSYNEQFF
TRBJ2-2	TRBV18	CASSPKTGANTGELFF
TRBJ2-5	TRBV2	CASTLYPGGSETQYF
TRBJ2-2	TRBV7-3	CASSLGATSGRATGELFF
TRBJ1-5	TRBV6-5	CASKQDRGRWPQHF
TRBJ2-2	TRBV5-1	CASSPTWARELFF
TRBJ2-7	TRBV9	CASSVGVAGGYEQYF
TRBJ2-1	TRBV7-9	CASSSVGGAYNEQFF
TRBJ1-2	TRBV29-1	CSVDVQGAYGYTF
TRBJ1-4	TRBV2	CASRQQGARGEKLFF
TRBJ1-2	TRBV4-2	CASSQVVTGSNYGYTF
TRBJ2-3	TRBV5-6	CASSPTRLAGVTSTDTQYF
TRBJ1-5	TRBV7-8	CASSQATGEPQHF
TRBJ1-5	TRBV24-1	CATSGAGDGGQPQHF
TRBJ1-5	TRBV18	CASSPGVRLGGDQPQHF
TRBJ2-1	TRBV3-1/TRBV3-2	CASSQDLASGEVAYNEQFF
TRBJ2-7	TRBV6-6	CASRQQGAGGYEQYF
TRBJ2-1	TRBV27	CASTIGGWDNEQFF
TRBJ1-4	TRBV28	CASSSPGATNEKLFF
TRBJ1-4	TRBV27	CASSSGRGLSNEKLFF
TRBJ1-2	TRBV21-1	CASSKSQGSGYTF
TRBJ2-1	TRBV2	CASSLTSPGEQFF
TRBJ2-2	TRBV7-3	CASSLSGTGELFF
TRBJ1-4	TRBV10-3	CAIRAGGTNEKLFF
TRBJ1-1	TRBV19	CASSSWEGHTEAFF
TRBJ2-5	TRBV6-5	CASRRDRDWETQYF
TRBJ2-1	TRBV28	CASSLGVTGGGSYNEQFF
TRBJ1-2	TRBV20-1	CSASLKDRDGYTF
TRBJ2-2	TRBV13	CASSGKEEGTGELFF
TRBJ2-7	TRBV11-3	CASSLQGSPYEQYF
TRBJ1-6	TRBV10-3	CAISDRGHSYNSPLHF
TRBJ1-4	TRBV6-5	CASRTGTGDEKLFF
TRBJ1-4	TRBV7-8	CASSQPREKLFF
TRBJ2-5	TRBV9	CASRDSSGRLTSTQETQYF